These 18 T cell receptor beta chains came from one sample sequenced in a study of human T cells and chemical hapten exposure. TCRdb re-analysed the RACE reads in MiXCR, keeping a single row per CDR3 protein. There are 95,000 to 150,000 distinct CDR3 sequences in the sample; approximately 10% occur only once, and around 2.5% lies in the top ten. Specified time point: patch test 3, about 24 weeks after DPC sensitization. The treatment is: therapeutic diphenylcyclopropenone sensitization with weekly scalp DPC. The sequenced sample was whole blood, obtained in connection with sensitization to the hapten diphenylcyclopropenone (DPC). These receptors all stem from a woman aged 50 to 60 with alopecia areata. Some clones in this sample may be carry-over from other donors' samples.

This clonotype was detected a few times. V gene TRBV5-1 combines with J gene TRBJ2-7; the match to TRBD2 covers 15 bases. V was clipped by 6 bases and J by 4 bases; unmatched bases: 5. CDR1 SGHRS and CDR2 YFSETQ come from the germline V gene. This CDR3 spans 15 amino acids. The CDR3 region is CASIGLAGGPYEQYF. The CDR3, as DNA: TGCGCCAGCATAGGACTAGCGGGGGGGCCATACGAGCAGTACTTC.

In DNA form, the CDR3 reads TGTGCCAGCTCACCAGTTCTGAACACTGAAGCTTTCTTT. This encodes CASSPVLNTEAFF. The gene calls are TRBV18 and TRBJ1-1; D gene ambiguous. Trimming took off 2 bases at V and 0 bases at J, with 4 bases between the two ends. The CDR3 is 13 residues long. The germline CDR1 and CDR2 sequences are KGHSH and LQKENI.

Only a few counts were recorded for this clonotype. This chain joins TRBV29-1 and TRBJ2-3; no firm D call. The length of the CDR3 is 11 residues. The V gene lost 1 base and the J gene lost 10 bases, with 9 bases spanning the gap. CDR1 and CDR2 from the germline V gene are SQVTM and ANQGSEA. In nucleotides, the CDR3 is TGCAGCGTTGAAGCGGCTTCGGCGCAGTATTTT. Its translation is CSVEAASAQYF.

The CDR3 DNA is TGTGCCAGCAACGGCAGGCCCAACACTGAAGCTTTCTTT. This encodes CASNGRPNTEAFF. The chain couples TRBV2 to TRBJ1-1, with no clear D. The ends were cut back, 7 bases at V and 2 bases at J, with 11 bases in the middle. This CDR3 is built from 13 residues. Per germline, CDR1 SNHLY and CDR2 FYNNEI.

With regard to this clonotype: The junction departs from germline at one end; a sequencing error may be responsible. The chain is built from TRBV5-1 and TRBJ1-1; TRBD1 might be the D (5 bases). The CDR3 extends over 16 amino acids. Looked up from germline, CDR1 is SGHRS and CDR2 is YFSETQ. CDR3 sequence reads: CASILVTGTPNTEAFF. The CDR3 DNA reads TGCGCCAGCATCTTGGTTACAGGAACACCGAACACTGAAGCTTTCTTT. Complete variable domain (other parts from reference TRBV5-1 and TRBJ1-1): KAGVTQTPRYLIKTRGQQVTLSCSPISGHRSVSWYQQTPGQGLQFLFEYFSETQRNKGNFPGRFSGRQFSNSRSEMNVSTLELGDSALYLCASILVTGTPNTEAFFGQGTRLTVV.

V is TRBV7-2 and J is TRBJ2-1; 13 nucleotides agree with TRBD2. Germline V gives CDR1 SGHTA, CDR2 FQGNSA. The CDR3 runs 16 residues. V gave up 5 bases and J gave up 6 bases; unmatched junction bases: 7. CDR3 sequence (DNA): TGTGCCAGCAGCCCGGGACTAGCGGGACCTCGCAATGAGCAGTTCTTC. Translation gives CASSPGLAGPRNEQFF.

This clonotype was found a few times. The V gene is TRBV7-2, the J gene TRBJ2-5, with unresolved D. Trimming left V 1 base short and J 2 bases short, with 8 bases between. The germline V gene has CDR1 SGHTA and CDR2 FQGNSA. CDR3 size: 14 residues. Here the CDR3 reads CASSLGPTQETQYF. Written as DNA, the CDR3 is TGTGCCAGCAGCTTAGGGCCCACGCAAGAGACCCAGTACTTC. The full variable domain, with the rest looked up from reference TRBV7-2 and TRBJ2-5, is GAGVSQSPSNKVTEKGKDVELRCDPISGHTALYWYRQSLGQGLEFLIYFQGNSAPDKSGLPSDRFSAERTGGSVSTLTIQRTQQEDSAVYLCASSLGPTQETQYFGPGTRLLVL.

The chain couples TRBV10-1 to TRBJ2-7; 8 bases fit TRBD1. Per the germline V gene, CDR1 is WNHNN and CDR2 is SYGVQD (reference sequence). The CDR3 sequence is 13 residues long. V was pared by 2 bases and J by 5 bases, with 2 bases of the junction left unmatched. The CDR3, as DNA: TGCGCCAGCAGTGAGAAACAGGGGGACGAGCAGTACTTC. It codes for CASSEKQGDEQYF.

This clonotype was detected many times. The V gene is TRBV27, the J gene TRBJ1-3, with D uncertain. Germline V gene lookup returns CDR1 MNHEY and CDR2 SMNVEV (reference sequence). The CDR3 is 12 amino acids. The ends were cut back, 11 bases at V and 0 bases at J, with 8 bases in the middle. CDR3 residues: CAAKSSGNTIYF. CDR3 DNA sequence: TGTGCCGCTAAGAGCTCTGGAAACACCATATATTTT.

DNA for the CDR3: TGCAGTGCTCGACGGCCGGTAGGCTACGAGCAGTACTTC. Protein sequence: CSARRPVGYEQYF. The rearrangement joins TRBV20-1 to TRBJ2-7; D not certain. Germline CDR1 DFQATT, CDR2 SNEGSKA (reference sequence). CDR3 length equals 13 residues. Deletions cut 5 bases from V and 3 bases from J, with 14 bases between.

This CDR3 reads CSARSAPKNTGELFF. CDR3 nucleotides: TGCAGTGCTAGATCCGCTCCTAAGAACACCGGGGAGCTGTTTTTT. V gene TRBV20-1 combines with J gene TRBJ2-2; D is undetermined. V was pared by 2 bases and J by 1 base, with 11 bases between. There are 15 residues in the CDR3. The germline CDR1 and CDR2 sequences are DFQATT and SNEGSKA (reference sequence).

This clonotype has a handful of counts. V and J are TRBV25-1 and TRBJ2-7; D perhaps matches TRBD2 (5 bases). V was pared by 8 bases and J by 3 bases, with 8 bases between. Germline assignment: CDR1 MGHDK and CDR2 SYGVNS. This CDR3 spans 11 amino acids. CDR3 region: CASGDYYEQYF. The CDR3 DNA reads as TGTGCCAGCGGAGACTACTACGAGCAGTACTTC.

The rearrangement joins TRBV5-1 to TRBJ1-1; the D is unclear. There are 15 residues in the CDR3. V lost 0 bases, J lost 6 bases, and 15 bases lay in between. CDR1 and CDR2 from the germline V gene are SGHRS and YFSETQ. The CDR3, as DNA: TGCGCCAGCAGCTTGGCTTGGACCTCTGGCGCTGAAGCTTTCTTT. It is translated as CASSLAWTSGAEAFF.

This clonotype was picked up many times. This rearrangement joins TRBV6-5 to TRBJ2-7; D could derive from TRBD1 or TRBD2 (7 bases each). Germline lookup yields CDR1 MNHEY and CDR2 SVGAGI. Trimming took off 6 bases at V and 3 bases at J, with 18 bases between the two ends. CDR3 length: 15 amino acids. The CDR3 region has the DNA TGTGCCAGCAGCCCAGGGGGGGTGGGGTACTACGAGCAGTACTTC. Amino acid sequence: CASSPGGVGYYEQYF.

This clonotype was counted many times. In nucleotides, the CDR3 is TGCAGCGTCCAACAGGAGGCCGGGGAGCTGTTTTTT. Translating gives CSVQQEAGELFF. V and J are TRBV29-1 and TRBJ2-2, with D perhaps matching TRBD1 or TRBD2 (5 bases each). The CDR3 consists of 12 residues. Between the trimmed V and J ends, which lost 6 bases and 6 bases, there was a span of 11 bases. Germline V gene lookup returns CDR1 SQVTM and CDR2 ANQGSEA.

This clonotype was counted a few times. This chain connects TRBV13 to TRBJ2-3; 7 positions agree with TRBD1. CDR3 length: 14 residues. Germline V gene lookup returns CDR1 PRHDT and CDR2 FYEKMQ (reference sequence). The V gene end was trimmed by 2 bases and the J gene end by 5 bases; junction bases not matched to a gene: 4. In DNA, the CDR3 is TGTGCCAGCAGCTTAAAGGGGGCTGGAGATACGCAGTATTTT. Its translation is CASSLKGAGDTQYF.

This clonotype has just a few counts. This chain connects TRBV5-1 to TRBJ1-4, with 8 bases fitting TRBD1. The junction had 6 bases not matched to a gene; V was cut back by 4 bases and J by 7 bases. Germline V gene sequence: CDR1 SGHRS, CDR2 YFSETQ. This CDR3 has 14 amino acids. The CDR3 region has the DNA TGCGCCAGCAGCACACGGACAGGGAGTGAAAAACTGTTTTTT. This codes for CASSTRTGSEKLFF.

There are a few counts of this clonotype. The rearrangement joins TRBV7-2 to TRBJ2-7; 7 bases are a match to TRBD2. The junction had 10 bases not matched to a gene; V was cut back by 7 bases and J by 1 base. The V gene's germline CDR1 is SGHTA and CDR2 FQGNSA. This CDR3 region has 15 residues. The CDR3: CASTPTGGNSYEQYF. CDR3 DNA: TGTGCCAGCACCCCGACCGGGGGGAATTCCTACGAGCAGTACTTC.